Each of the 26 T cell receptor beta chains below was sequenced from the same sample in a study of T cells in Graves' hyperthyroidism and ophthalmopathy. Researchers amplified the TCR beta CDR3 regions from RNA transcripts. Using the HTBI primer set, a first-round RT-PCR was run on the TCR CDR3. One entry per CDR3 protein, called by TCRdb with MiXCR from the multiplex PCR reads. The sample lists 250,000 or so distinct CDR3 sequences, nearly 15% seen once, with 30% in the top ten. Sequencing was carried out using blood. Receptors originate from a woman in her forties or fifties with Graves' hyperthyroidism that later progressed to Graves' ophthalmopathy.

This clonotype was detected ten times or more. The chain combines TRBV28 with TRBJ2-1; D perhaps matches TRBD2 (6 bases). The CDR3 has 14 amino acids. Germline-derived CDR1 and CDR2 are MDHEN and SYDVKM. V was pared by 3 bases and J by 9 bases, with 15 bases between. In nucleotides, the CDR3 is TGTGCCAGCAGTTTCGCGGGACGGGGGATTGAGCAGTTCTTC. Encoded protein: CASSFAGRGIEQFF.

This clonotype has a count of ten or more. V gene TRBV5-1 combines with J gene TRBJ1-1, with a weak D call TRBD1 (5 bases). CDR1 is SGHRS and CDR2 is YFSETQ in the germline V gene. This CDR3 spans 13 amino acids. V lost 5 bases to trimming and J lost 7 bases, with 15 bases between them. CDR3 sequence reads: CASSSQGFNEAFF. The CDR3 DNA follows: TGCGCCAGCAGTTCCCAGGGATTCAATGAAGCTTTCTTT.

With regard to this clonotype: A read error may explain this, as a much larger clone is one base away. V gene TRBV7-9 combines with J gene TRBJ2-2, with TRBD1 identical over 8 bases. The V segment lost 6 bases and the J segment 1 base; nucleotides outside the gene matches: 4. The CDR3 totals 15 residues. Looked up from germline, CDR1 is SEHNR and CDR2 is FQNEAQ (reference sequence). The CDR3 DNA follows: TGTGCCAGCAGGTCCGGGACAGGGAACACCGGGGAGCTGTTTTTT. It is translated as CASRSGTGNTGELFF.

CDR3 coding DNA: TGTGCCACCAGTGACCCCGTGACAGGGAGCACCGGGGAGCTGTTTTTT. As protein: CATSDPVTGSTGELFF. The chain uses TRBV24-1 and TRBJ2-2; 7 nucleotides align to TRBD1. J lost 4 bases, V lost 4 bases, and 8 bases had no gene match. Germline lookup yields CDR1 KGHDR and CDR2 SFDVKD. This CDR3 comprises 16 residues.

Ten or more counts support this clonotype. The gene calls are TRBV11-1 and TRBJ2-7; 10 bases line up with TRBD1. V shed 5 bases, J shed 3 bases, and the junction held 4 bases outside the gene matches. The length of the CDR3 is 14 residues. Germline V gene lookup returns CDR1 SGHAT and CDR2 FQDESV (reference sequence). The DNA of the CDR3 is TGTGCCAGCAGCAGCGGGACAGGGGTCTACGAGCAGTACTTC. Its translation: CASSSGTGVYEQYF.

The rearrangement links TRBV6-4 to TRBJ2-1; maybe TRBD1 (6 bases). V was clipped by 4 bases and J by 5 bases, with 12 bases between them. This CDR3 contains 14 residues. CDR1 is MRHNA and CDR2 is SNTAGT in the germline V gene. CDR3 DNA: TGTGCCAGCAGTGGTAAACAGGGCCACAATGAGCAGTTCTTC. Translating gives CASSGKQGHNEQFF.

This clonotype has ten or more counts. The gene calls are TRBV7-8 and TRBJ1-1; no reliable D call. Germline CDR1 reads SGHVS; CDR2 reads FQNEAQ. This CDR3 has 12 residues. The V end was cut by 3 bases, the J end by 1 base, with 3 bases between. CDR3 in amino acids: CASSFWNTEAFF. CDR3 nucleotide sequence: TGTGCCAGCAGCTTTTGGAACACTGAAGCTTTCTTT.

This clonotype has more than one count but fewer than ten. This may come from a read error, since a much larger clone is one base off. V usage is TRBV28 and J usage is TRBJ2-7; weak D call: TRBD2 (6 bases). The germline CDR1 and CDR2 sequences are MDHEN and SYDVKM. V was cut by 8 bases and J by 0 bases, with 11 bases left in between. The CDR3 is 13 amino acids. CDR3 sequence reads: CASLDGSSYEQYF. Written as DNA, the CDR3 is TGTGCCAGCCTCGACGGGAGCTCCTACGAGCAGTACTTC.

Note on this clonotype: Sequence at one end of the junction differs from germline and may be a read error. V gene TRBV7-2 combines with J gene TRBJ2-1; D not certain. The V gene's germline CDR1 is SGHTA and CDR2 FQGNSA. This CDR3 has 13 amino acids. The CDR3 coding sequence is TGTGCCAATACGCCACGATGGGGAAATGGGCAGTTCTTC. Amino acid sequence: CANTPRWGNGQFF.

There are many counts of this clonotype. The chain links TRBV29-1 to TRBJ1-5; 7 bases are shared with TRBD1. V dropped 5 bases and J dropped 2; count of bases not matched to a gene: 9. Germline assignment: CDR1 SQVTM and CDR2 ANQGSEA. This CDR3 comprises 15 residues. The CDR3 nucleotides read TGCAGCGTTTCGACCCCAGGGGGGGGCAATCAGCCCCAGCATTTT. Encoded protein: CSVSTPGGGNQPQHF.

This clonotype has a count of ten or more. The V gene is TRBV5-1, the J gene TRBJ2-7; TRBD1 might be the D (6 bases). Deletions cut 4 bases from V and 3 bases from J, with 14 bases between. Germline CDR1 and CDR2: SGHRS and YFSETQ. The CDR3 spans 14 residues. This CDR3 reads CASSPRDNIYEQYF. The DNA for the CDR3 is TGCGCCAGCAGCCCCCGGGACAATATCTACGAGCAGTACTTC.

This clonotype showed up many times. In DNA form, the CDR3 reads TGTGCCAGCAGCCTAGGGGAGGGGTTAGCGGGAGAGACCCAGTACTTC. Translated: CASSLGEGLAGETQYF. The chain employs TRBV11-2 and TRBJ2-5; 7 bases match TRBD2. The germline gives CDR1 SGHAT, CDR2 FQNNGV. V lost 5 bases to trimming and J lost 4 bases; unmatched junction nucleotides: 13. The CDR3 is made up of 16 amino acids. Complete variable domain (other parts from reference TRBV11-2 and TRBJ2-5): EAGVAQSPRYKIIEKRQSVAFWCNPISGHATLYWYQQILGQGPKLLIQFQNNGVVDDSQLPKDRFSAERLKGVDSTLKIQPAKLEDSAVYLCASSLGEGLAGETQYFGPGTRLLVL.

This clonotype was observed at least ten times. The V gene is TRBV5-1, the J gene TRBJ2-3; D unresolved. Germline loops: CDR1 SGHRS, CDR2 YFSETQ. The CDR3 extends over 15 amino acids. Between the trimmed V and J ends, which lost 2 bases and 0 bases, there was a span of 10 bases. CDR3 loop: CASSFLDASTDTQYF. In nucleotides, the CDR3 is TGCGCCAGCAGCTTTCTGGACGCCAGCACAGATACGCAGTATTTT.

At least ten counts were recorded for this clonotype. V and J are TRBV7-3 and TRBJ2-1, with 9 bases lining up with TRBD2. With 3 bases clipped from V and 6 bases from J, the junction kept 6 bases outside the gene matches. The CDR3 length is 15 residues. Looked up from germline, CDR1 is SGHTA and CDR2 is FQGTGA. This CDR3 reads CASSFGREGRNEQFF. The CDR3 nucleotides are TGTGCCAGCAGCTTCGGGCGGGAGGGCCGCAATGAGCAGTTCTTC.

This clonotype was found many times. The chain uses TRBV28 and TRBJ2-3; weak D call: TRBD2 (5 bases). This CDR3 is 14 amino acids long. The V and J ends lost 5 bases and 5 bases respectively, with 14 bases between them. CDR1 MDHEN and CDR2 SYDVKM come from the germline V gene. The CDR3 spells CASSLRTAGDTQYF. CDR3 in DNA: TGTGCCAGCAGTCTCCGCACGGCGGGAGATACGCAGTATTTT.

At least ten counts were recorded for this clonotype. The chain has TRBV2 and TRBJ1-1; tentatively, D is TRBD1 (5 bases). The CDR3 extends over 13 amino acids. The V end was cut by 8 bases, the J end by 2 bases, with 12 bases between. Germline V gene data show CDR1 as SNHLY and CDR2 as FYNNEI. CDR3 protein: CASYWGGNTEAFF. Written as DNA, the CDR3 is TGTGCCAGCTATTGGGGGGGAAACACTGAAGCTTTCTTT. The full variable domain, in which reference TRBV2 and TRBJ1-1 provide the parts outside the CDR3, is EPEVTQTPSHQVTQMGQEVILRCVPISNHLYFYWYRQILGQKVEFLVSFYNNEISEKSEIFDDQFSVERPDGSNFTLKIRSTKLEDSAMYFCASYWGGNTEAFFGQGTRLTVV.

The gene calls are TRBV28 and TRBJ2-2, with D unresolved. V was trimmed by 4 bases and J by 0 bases, leaving 15 bases between them. There are 17 residues in the CDR3. Germline CDR1 and CDR2: MDHEN and SYDVKM. The CDR3 sequence is CASSYSFVETNTGELFF. The CDR3 region has the DNA TGTGCCAGCAGTTACTCGTTCGTTGAAACGAACACCGGGGAGCTGTTTTTT.

V gene TRBV5-6 combines with J gene TRBJ2-1, with D maybe TRBD1 (5 bases). Germline values: CDR1 SGHDT, CDR2 YYEEEE. This CDR3 comprises 14 residues. Between the trimmed V and J ends, which lost 0 bases and 2 bases, there was a span of 6 bases. CDR3 protein: CASSLGQTYNEQFF. The CDR3 DNA sequence: TGTGCCAGCAGCTTGGGACAGACCTACAATGAGCAGTTCTTC.

This clonotype was seen ten or more times. The chain recombines TRBV2 with TRBJ2-5; a weak D match, TRBD1 (6 bases). Trimming removed 7 bases at V and 5 bases at J, with 17 bases between. In germline, CDR1 is SNHLY, CDR2 FYNNEI. The CDR3 loop spans 14 amino acids. The chain's CDR3 is CASTLWTVEETQYF. In DNA, the CDR3 is TGTGCCAGCACCCTTTGGACAGTCGAGGAGACCCAGTACTTC.

About this clonotype itself: This may arise from a read error, as a much more abundant clone is one base away. This sequence joins TRBV29-1 and TRBJ2-1; 7 bases fit TRBD1. The CDR3 is 15 amino acids. Germline values: CDR1 SQVTM, CDR2 ANQGSEA. CDR3 bases: TGCAGCGTTGACCCTAACAGGGGCTCCTACAAAGAGCAGTTCTTC. Encoded protein: CSVDPNRGSYKEQFF.

Ten or more counts support this clonotype. The chain has TRBV5-5 and TRBJ1-5; 8 nucleotides line up with TRBD1. This CDR3 has 15 amino acids. V lost 4 bases to trimming and J lost 0 bases; unmatched junction nucleotides: 3. Germline lookup yields CDR1 SGHKS and CDR2 YYEKEE (reference sequence). CDR3 sequence reads: CASSHRGDSNQPQHF. CDR3 in DNA: TGTGCCAGCAGCCACAGGGGGGATAGCAATCAGCCCCAGCATTTT.

This chain uses TRBV18 with TRBJ1-5; D gene unclear. Trimming stripped 1 base from V and 10 bases from J, with 14 bases between. CDR3 length: 14 amino acids. The germline gives CDR1 KGHSH, CDR2 LQKENI. CDR3 bases: TGTGCCAGCTCACCACTGCCGGGTACGGAACCCCAGCATTTT. Translation: CASSPLPGTEPQHF.

This clonotype was picked up many times. The J gene is TRBJ2-1, the V gene TRBV5-6; TRBD1 matches at 10 bases. In germline, CDR1 is SGHDT, CDR2 YYEEEE. The V segment lost 2 bases and the J segment 6 bases; nucleotides outside the gene matches: 5. The CDR3 runs to 15 residues. In nucleotides, the CDR3 is TGTGCCAGCAGCTTAGGGGACAGGGGAATCAATGAGCAGTTCTTC. Translating it yields CASSLGDRGINEQFF. Filled out from reference TRBV5-6 and TRBJ2-1, the complete variable domain reads DAGVTQSPTHLIKTRGQQVTLRCSPKSGHDTVSWYQQALGQGPQFIFQYYEEEERQRGNFPDRFSGHQFPNYSSELNVNALLLGDSALYLCASSLGDRGINEQFFGPGTRLTVL.

The gene calls are TRBV3-1 and TRBJ2-2; 14 nucleotides line up with TRBD2. J lost 8 bases, V lost 6 bases, and 8 bases had no gene match. The CDR3 totals 16 residues. Germline CDR1 and CDR2: LGHDT and YNNKEL (reference sequence). The chain's CDR3 is CASRTGLAGVGGELFF. CDR3 DNA: TGTGCCAGCAGAACGGGACTAGCGGGAGTCGGGGGGGAGCTGTTTTTT.

J is TRBJ2-7 and V is TRBV5-6, with 9 bases lining up with TRBD1. Trimming at V came to 7 bases and at J to 5 bases, leaving 10 bases not matched to a gene. Germline V gene data show CDR1 as SGHDT and CDR2 as YYEEEE. This CDR3 region has 14 residues. The CDR3 nucleotides are TGTGCCAGCTCAGAGGGGACAGGGATTGACGAGCAGTACTTC. It codes for CASSEGTGIDEQYF.

This clonotype was counted at least ten times. The chain's CDR3 is CASSESRSGQSKRIYEQYF. In DNA form, the CDR3 reads TGCGCCAGCAGTGAGTCGAGGTCCGGACAGTCTAAACGGATCTACGAGCAGTACTTC. The rearrangement links TRBV10-2 to TRBJ2-7, with D possibly TRBD1 on 6 matching bases. This CDR3 is 19 amino acids long. Trimming took 0 bases from V and 3 from J, leaving 24 bases between them. Germline CDR1 is WSHSY and CDR2 is SAAADI.